This passage covers 17 T cell receptor beta chains from one sample sequenced in a study of early T cells in non-severe SARS-CoV-2 infection. TCRdb passed the 5' RACE reads through MiXCR, listing each CDR3 protein once. Of 85,000 to 120,000 distinct CDR3 sequences listed, around 14% are singletons. The sequencing input was whole blood. The receptor set was obtained from an adult who was a healthcare worker with PCR-confirmed SARS-CoV-2 infection or an uninfected control (not recorded which).

The table lists this clonotype with a few counts. The rearrangement joins TRBV20-1 to TRBJ2-7; 7 nucleotides match TRBD1. Per the germline V gene, CDR1 is DFQATT and CDR2 is SNEGSKA (reference sequence). CDR3 length: 13 amino acids. After removal of 7 bases from V and 1 base from J, the junction contained 7 bases not matched to a gene. CDR3 bases: TGCAGTGGAGCACAGGGGCCTTCCTACGAGCAGTACTTC. It translates to CSGAQGPSYEQYF.

The V and J genes are TRBV21-1 and TRBJ2-2. TRBV21-1 is reported as a pseudogene. The CDR3 length is 12 residues. The CDR3: CASSTGCGELFF. The CDR3 region has the DNA TGTGCCAGCAGCACGGGTTGCGGGGAGCTGTTTTTT.

This clonotype was counted ten times or more. This chain uses TRBV24-1 with TRBJ1-2; unclear D gene. The CDR3 has 12 amino acids. From germline, CDR1 is KGHDR and CDR2 SFDVKD. Trimming shortened V by 6 bases and J by 8 bases, and 12 bases separated the two germline ends. CDR3 nucleotides: TGTGCCACCAGTCTGGGGAGAGGGGGCTACACCTTC. Translated, it gives CATSLGRGGYTF.

This chain joins TRBV7-6 and TRBJ1-5, with D unclear. There are 11 residues in the CDR3. CDR1 and CDR2 (germline): SGHVS, FNYEAQ. Between the trimmed V and J ends, which lost 9 bases and 1 base, there was a span of 4 bases. The CDR3 reads CASGSNQPQHF. CDR3 nucleotide sequence: TGTGCCAGTGGCAGCAATCAGCCCCAGCATTTT.

This clonotype was seen a handful of times. V usage is TRBV2 and J usage is TRBJ1-1; D remains unclear. The CDR3 is made up of 13 amino acids. The V gene's germline CDR1 is SNHLY and CDR2 FYNNEI. The V end lost 8 bases, the J end lost 4 bases, and 14 bases lay between the germline ends. This chain's CDR3 is CASVKGSSTEAFF. CDR3 nucleotide sequence: TGTGCCAGCGTAAAGGGATCAAGCACTGAAGCTTTCTTT.

The J gene is TRBJ2-7, the V gene TRBV28; D not certain. The CDR3 extends over 12 amino acids. Germline CDR1 and CDR2: MDHEN and SYDVKM. Trimming pared 6 bases from V and 6 bases from J, leaving 12 bases between. CDR3 sequence (DNA): TGTGCCAGCAGGCCGATTGGGGTCGAGCAGTACTTC. Protein sequence: CASRPIGVEQYF.

This clonotype came up a few times. The chain joins TRBV18 to TRBJ2-3, with 7 bases lining up with TRBD1. Germline V CDR1 and CDR2: KGHSH, LQKENI. The CDR3 length is 15 residues. Losses at the gene ends were 5 bases for V and 6 bases for J; bases not matched to a gene: 11. CDR3 region: CASSLRTGESDTQYF. The CDR3, as DNA: TGTGCCAGCTCATTACGGACAGGCGAGTCGGATACGCAGTATTTT.

The table lists this clonotype with a few counts. This chain uses TRBV6-6 with TRBJ2-6; no firm D call. Trimming took off 5 bases at V and 2 bases at J, with 10 bases between the two ends. The CDR3 extends over 15 amino acids. CDR1 MNHNY and CDR2 SVGAGI come from the germline V gene (reference sequence). DNA of the CDR3: TGTGCCAGCAGTAGCGATCGGCCTGGGGCCAACGTCCTGACTTTC. Its protein is CASSSDRPGANVLTF.

The table lists this clonotype with a few counts. One end of the junction varies from germline; a read error may be responsible. The rearrangement uses TRBV4-1 and TRBJ1-1; the D gene is possibly TRBD1 (5 bases). This CDR3 is built from 13 residues. CDR1 is MGHRA and CDR2 is YSYEKL in the germline V gene. CDR3 sequence: CASSQDRIGDQGF. The CDR3 DNA sequence: TGCGCCAGCAGCCAAGATAGAATCGGCGATCAGGGATTT.

The V call is TRBV7-9, the J call TRBJ2-7; tentatively, D is TRBD2 (5 bases). Germline V gives CDR1 SEHNR, CDR2 FQNEAQ (reference sequence). V gave up 5 bases and J gave up 5 bases, with 22 bases separating them. The CDR3 runs 16 residues. CDR3 DNA sequence: TGTGCCAGCAGCCGACCCACTCCCTCGACCGGGGACGAGCAGTACTTC. It is translated as CASSRPTPSTGDEQYF.

This clonotype came up a few times. This chain links TRBV12-3 or TRBV12-4 with TRBJ1-6; D might be TRBD1 (6 bases). This CDR3 has 14 residues. V lost 5 bases to trimming and J lost 10 bases, with 15 bases between them. The CDR3 sequence: CASSPDRMGSPLHF. Written as DNA, the CDR3 is TGTGCCAGCAGTCCCGACAGGATGGGGTCACCCCTCCACTTT.

The V call is TRBV18, the J call TRBJ1-3; no clear D gene. The CDR3 sequence is 13 residues long. Germline V lookup: CDR1 KGHSH, CDR2 LQKENI. V was clipped by 9 bases and J by 8 bases, with 17 bases between them. In nucleotides, the CDR3 is TGTGCCAGTAAGGACCCGTCCGTGGACACCATATATTTT. Encoded protein: CASKDPSVDTIYF.

A note on this clonotype: The junction differs from germline at one of its ends, possibly a read error. CDR3 sequence (DNA): TGTGCCAGTAGATCGGCTCTAAACGCGGGGGACAGGGATTTT. Protein product: CASRSALNAGDRDF. The rearrangement joins TRBV19 to TRBJ2-3; 9 bases fit TRBD1. Germline loops: CDR1 LNHDA, CDR2 SQIVND (reference sequence). The CDR3 runs to 14 residues.

The chain uses TRBV11-2 and TRBJ2-2; 7 bases map to TRBD2. The length of the CDR3 is 16 residues. V was clipped by 5 bases and J by 9 bases; unmatched bases: 15. Looked up from germline, CDR1 is SGHAT and CDR2 is FQNNGV. The DNA of the CDR3 is TGTGCCAGCAGCGCGACCCGACTAGCATCTCCCCGGGAGCTGTTTTTT. Protein: CASSATRLASPRELFF.

This clonotype was seen only a few times. The chain joins TRBV20-1 to TRBJ2-5, with a tentative D call TRBD1 (5 bases). The V gene's germline CDR1 is DFQATT and CDR2 SNEGSKA (reference sequence). The CDR3 loop spans 14 amino acids. The V and J ends lost 6 bases and 4 bases respectively, with 18 bases between them. In nucleotides, the CDR3 is TGCAGTGCCACGCAGGGTGCCCAGGGAGAGACCCAGTACTTC. This codes for CSATQGAQGETQYF.

This clonotype has a count of ten or more. The chain employs TRBV27 and TRBJ2-1; TRBD1 aligns across 11 bases. V trimming: 4 bases; J trimming: 7 bases; junction bases outside the gene matches: 3. The germline gives CDR1 MNHEY, CDR2 SMNVEV (reference sequence). The length of the CDR3 is 14 residues. The DNA of the CDR3 is TGTGCCAGCAGTTCGGGACAGGGGGAGAATGAGCAGTTCTTC. Protein product: CASSSGQGENEQFF.

In its sample, this clonotype was seen many times. This chain joins TRBV7-2 and TRBJ2-2; no clear D. This CDR3 comprises 16 residues. The germline CDR1 and CDR2 sequences are SGHTA and FQGNSA. Trimming removed 5 bases at V and 6 bases at J, with 19 bases between. The CDR3 bases are TGTGCCAGCAGCCCGACGAATTCCCCTCCCTCCGGGGAGCTGTTTTTT. Encoded protein: CASSPTNSPPSGELFF.